This is a list of T cell receptor beta chains from one sample in a study of cytomegalovirus exposure and HLA in healthy donors. Only in-frame clones appear in the TCRdb table, and some are missing; sequencing was by immunoSEQ multiplex PCR. The sample contains under 150,000 clones, around nine tenths of which appear only once. The sample was PBMCs. The source of these receptors is a woman in her late teens or twenties in good health and CMV-seropositive. Both conserved end residues are part of each CDR3. D genes are given only for firm matches. Clone size is stated in some rows and not others, as once, few, many or a class when expanded.

D gene	clone size	J gene	V gene	CDR3 DNA	CDR3 protein
NA	NA	TRBJ1-1	TRBV11-3	TGTGCCAGCAGCTTACAGAACAGGCGGTGGACTGAAGCTTTCTTT	CASSLQNRRWTEAFF
TRBD2	NA	TRBJ2-5	TRBV4-1	TGCGCCAGCAGCCAAGAGGGGGAGGGGGAGACCCAGTACTTC	CASSQEGEGETQYF
NA	NA	TRBJ1-1	TRBV19	TGTGCCAGTAGTATGGTGGTGGGGGGCACTGAAGCTTTCTTT	CASSMVVGGTEAFF
NA	NA	TRBJ2-5	TRBV14	TGTGCCAGCAGCCAAGCCAGGGTGGGGTGGCGGGAGACCCAGTACTTC	CASSQARVGWRETQYF
TRBD2	NA	TRBJ2-1	TRBV19	TGTGCCAGTAGTAAACAGGGACTAGCGGGAATTCGGAATGAGCAGTTCTTC	CASSKQGLAGIRNEQFF
TRBD2	once	TRBJ2-7	TRBV7-8	TGTGCCAGCAGCTTAGCGGAAAGTAGCGGGGCCTACGAGCAGTACTTC	CASSLAESSGAYEQYF
TRBD2	NA	TRBJ2-3	TRBV5-1	TGCGCCAGCAGCCTGAGGGTAGCGGGAGGAGCAACAGATACGCAGTATTTT	CASSLRVAGGATDTQYF
TRBD2	once	TRBJ2-5	TRBV6-5	TGTGCCAGCAGCCAGACTAGCGGGGAGGCGGAGACCCAGTACTTC	CASSQTSGEAETQYF
NA	NA	TRBJ2-7	TRBV7-2	TGTGCCAGCAGCTCCCTTCCCTACGAGCAGTACTTC	CASSSLPYEQYF
NA	NA	TRBJ1-1	TRBV25-1	TGTGCCAGCGGATCAATACAGCTGACGGGGACTGAAGCTTTCTTT	CASGSIQLTGTEAFF
NA	NA	TRBJ2-5	TRBV27	TGTGCCAGCAGTCCGACGGACATTCAAGAGACCCAGTACTTC	CASSPTDIQETQYF
NA	NA	TRBJ1-2	TRBV5-4	TGTGCCAGCAGCGATCTATACGAGGTTAACTATGGCTACACCTTC	CASSDLYEVNYGYTF
NA	NA	TRBJ1-5	TRBV6-6	TGTGCCAGCAGTTACCCGGGTGATAGGTCCCAGCATTTT	CASSYPGDRSQHF
NA	NA	TRBJ2-7	TRBV6-6	TGTGCCAGCAGTGTAATTGGGCAGGGAGAGCAGTACTTC	CASSVIGQGEQYF
NA	NA	TRBJ2-1	TRBV7-3	TGTGCCAGCAGCCCAACAGCGGGTTACTACAATGAGCAGTTCTTC	CASSPTAGYYNEQFF
TRBD1	NA	TRBJ2-5	TRBV6-1	TGTGCCAGCAGTGGACAGGGCAAAGAGACCCAGTACTTC	CASSGQGKETQYF
TRBD2	NA	TRBJ2-1	TRBV11-3	TGTGCCAGCAGCTTAGTAGCGGGAGGACACAATGAGCAGTTCTTC	CASSLVAGGHNEQFF
NA	NA	TRBJ1-6	TRBV15	TGTGCCACCAGCAGATTTACTCCGGGGGGAGGGAACTCACCCCTCCACTTT	CATSRFTPGGGNSPLHF
TRBD1	NA	TRBJ2-2	TRBV18	TGTGCCAGCTCACCACTCCAAGGACAGGGAACCGGGGAGCTGTTTTTT	CASSPLQGQGTGELFF
NA	NA	TRBJ1-1	TRBV28	TGTGCCAGCAGCAATCTAAACACTGAAGCTTTCTTT	CASSNLNTEAFF
NA	NA	TRBJ2-5	TRBV2	TGTGCCAGCCGGGAGAACCAAGAGACCCAGTACTTC	CASRENQETQYF
NA	NA	TRBJ1-2	TRBV7-9	TGTGCCAGCAGCTTAGCCGGGGACTTTAACTATGGCTACACCTTC	CASSLAGDFNYGYTF
TRBD2	NA	TRBJ2-3	TRBV2	TGTGCCAGCAGGGGGACTAGCGGCACAGATACGCAGTATTTT	CASRGTSGTDTQYF
NA	NA	TRBJ1-1	TRBV9	TGTGCCAGCCGCGGGCAGGGAGGGTACACTGAAGCTTTCTTT	CASRGQGGYTEAFF
NA	NA	TRBJ2-7	TRBV2	TGTGCCAGCAGTGTCCACGGGGGTAACTACGAGCAGTACTTC	CASSVHGGNYEQYF
TRBD1	few	TRBJ1-1	TRBV19	TGTGCCAGTAGTAGGGACAGGGATATTGAAGCTTTCTTT	CASSRDRDIEAFF
TRBD2	NA	TRBJ2-1	TRBV27	TGTGCCAGCAGTTCCCTTAGGGCGGGAGGGACACCCTACAATGAGCAGTTCTTC	CASSSLRAGGTPYNEQFF
NA	NA	TRBJ1-2	TRBV30	TGTGCCTGGGCATCAGGGAACTATGGCTACACCTTC	CAWASGNYGYTF
NA	NA	TRBJ2-1	TRBV7-3	TGTGCCAGCAGCTCCTCAGGTATTCGTGAGCAGTTCTTC	CASSSSGIREQFF
TRBD1	NA	TRBJ2-3	TRBV6-1	TGTGCCAGCAGTGTAGGACAGGGACCCACAGATACGCAGTATTTT	CASSVGQGPTDTQYF
NA	NA	TRBJ2-7	TRBV7-9	TGTGCCAGCAGCTTCTGGGGGCAGGGCGAGCAGTACTTC	CASSFWGQGEQYF
TRBD2	once	TRBJ2-1	TRBV4-1	TGCGCCAGCAGCCAAATCGGACTAGCGGGGGGGCCGTCCTACAATGAGCAGTTCTTC	CASSQIGLAGGPSYNEQFF
NA	NA	TRBJ2-1	TRBV9	TGTGCCAGCAGCGTAGTATCAGTCAGCTCCTACAATGAGCAGTTCTTC	CASSVVSVSSYNEQFF
TRBD1	NA	TRBJ1-5	TRBV16	TGTGCCAGCAGCCCTAGGACGACAGGGAACAATCAGCCCCAGCATTTT	CASSPRTTGNNQPQHF
TRBD2	NA	TRBJ2-5	TRBV5-6	TGTGCCAGCAGCCACCAGACTAGCGGGAGTGCCGAGACCCAGTACTTC	CASSHQTSGSAETQYF
NA	NA	TRBJ2-1	TRBV4-2	TGTGCCAGCAGCCAAGAACTCCACGTCAATGAGCAGTTCTTC	CASSQELHVNEQFF
NA	NA	TRBJ2-1	TRBV13	TGTGCCAGCAGCTTGAGGGAGATTGGAAACAATGAGCAGTTCTTC	CASSLREIGNNEQFF
TRBD1	NA	TRBJ2-3	TRBV19	TGTGCCAGTCGGACAGGCCCCACTATCACAGATACGCAGTATTTT	CASRTGPTITDTQYF
TRBD2	NA	TRBJ2-1	TRBV4-2	TGTGCCAGCAGCTCAGTTCTAGCGGGAGTTGAGGGGGGAATTTACAATGAGCAGTTCTTC	CASSSVLAGVEGGIYNEQFF
NA	NA	TRBJ1-1	TRBV6-1	TGTGCCAGCATAAGGGGGGGGCCGAACACTGAAGCTTTCTTT	CASIRGGPNTEAFF
NA	NA	TRBJ2-7	TRBV5-5	TGTGCCAGCAGCTTGGCGGGGTCCCACGAGCAGTACTTC	CASSLAGSHEQYF
NA	NA	TRBJ1-2	TRBV15	TGTGCCACCAGCCCCGGGGTGAGCTATGGCTACACCTTC	CATSPGVSYGYTF
NA	NA	TRBJ2-5	TRBV21-1	TGTGCCAGCAGCAAAGTTAACAGCCAAGAGACCCAGTACTTC	CASSKVNSQETQYF
TRBD1	once	TRBJ1-2	TRBV27	TGTGCCAGCAGCCGACAGGGGTATAATGGCTACACCTTC	CASSRQGYNGYTF
NA	NA	TRBJ2-7	TRBV7-9	TGTGCCAGCAGCTTATCGGGACAACGAGAGAACGAGCAGTACTTC	CASSLSGQRENEQYF
NA	NA	TRBJ1-1	TRBV7-9	TGTGCCAGCAGCTCGCCGGGACATAGGAACACTGAAGCTTTCTTT	CASSSPGHRNTEAFF
NA	NA	TRBJ2-7	TRBV30	TGTGCCTGGAGTGTACGGCAGACAGTATCCTACGAGCAGTACTTC	CAWSVRQTVSYEQYF
NA	NA	TRBJ2-1	TRBV19	TGTGCCAGTAGCTCCTTTTACAATGAGCAGTTCTTC	CASSSFYNEQFF
NA	once	TRBJ1-2	TRBV14	TGTGCCAGCAGCCCACTCGGGGGGGCGAACTATGGCTACACCTTC	CASSPLGGANYGYTF
NA	NA	TRBJ1-1	TRBV6-1	TGTGCCAGCAGCCGGGAAACAAGCCCTGAAGCTTTCTTT	CASSRETSPEAFF
NA	NA	TRBJ2-7	TRBV4-2	TGTGCCAGCAGCCAAGATGACTTCCCGGGGGCCTACGAGCAGTACTTC	CASSQDDFPGAYEQYF
TRBD1	few	TRBJ1-2	TRBV14	TGTGCCAGCAGCTGGGGGGGACAGGGACATGGCTACACCTTC	CASSWGGQGHGYTF
NA	NA	TRBJ2-7	TRBV19	TGTGCCAGTAGTACAGGGGCGTTTACCTACGAGCAGTACTTC	CASSTGAFTYEQYF
NA	NA	TRBJ1-1	TRBV18	TGTGCCAGCTCACTTCGACAGGAGCCACCTGAAGCTTTCTTT	CASSLRQEPPEAFF
NA	NA	TRBJ2-1	TRBV19	TGTGCCAGTAGTATATCCCCTAGCGCGCGTATCTTC	CASSISPSARIF
TRBD2	NA	TRBJ2-3	TRBV2	TGTGCCAGCAGGAAGTGGGTGCTAGCGGGGGGGCGGAGAGATACGCAGTATTTT	CASRKWVLAGGRRDTQYF
NA	NA	TRBJ1-5	TRBV7-9	TGTGCCAGCAGCCTAGGGGGGGGTCCCCAGCATTTT	CASSLGGGPQHF
NA	NA	TRBJ1-1	TRBV11-2	TGTGCCAGCAGCTTAGGTCTAGGCATCGAAGCTTTCTTT	CASSLGLGIEAFF
TRBD1	NA	TRBJ1-6	TRBV9	TGTGCCAGCAGCGAGGGACAGGGAAGTTCACCCCTCCACTTT	CASSEGQGSSPLHF